The 10 T cell receptor beta chains in this list originate from one sample, sequenced in a study of memory CD4+ T cells and cytomegalovirus serostatus (dated by TCRdb to between 2018 and 2021). Single viable CD3+CD4+CD8-CD45RO+ cells were sorted as memory CD4+ T cells on a FACSAria II. The receptor library was made with the immunoSEQ multiplex PCR assay. TCRdb's version of the immuneACCESS table is confined to in-frame rearrangements and falls short of the full clone set. An unresolved V gene accounts for under half of the shortfall where checked; the remainder is of unknown origin. This sample comprises 25,000 to 30,000 clones, over 70% of them detected only once. The ten top clones hold more than 0.8% of the sample. The sample taken for sequencing was memory CD4+ T cells from blood. All receptors come from an adult in good health and CMV-seronegative.

The V gene is TRBV7-9, the J gene TRBJ1-2; no clear D gene. Germline V gives CDR1 SEHNR, CDR2 FQNEAQ (reference sequence). The CDR3 is 12 amino acids. With 3 bases removed from V and 4 bases from J, the gap between germline ends came to 6 bases. The CDR3 region is CASSLGSYGYTF. The CDR3 DNA follows: TGTGCCAGCAGCTTGGGCAGCTATGGCTACACCTTC.

In this sample, this clone turned up once. V is TRBV5-6 and J is TRBJ1-5, with D uncertain. The CDR3 runs 16 residues. Trimming left V 4 bases short and J 2 bases short, with 16 bases between. Germline assignment: CDR1 SGHDT and CDR2 YYEEEE. CDR3 nucleotides: TGTGCCAGCAGCAAGGGAGGGAGCGAGGGCAATCAGCCCCAGCATTTT. This gives the protein CASSKGGSEGNQPQHF.

V usage is TRBV7-2 and J usage is TRBJ2-1; TRBD1 is a possible D gene (5 bases). V was cut by 1 base and J by 3 bases, with 10 bases left in between. The CDR3 length is 15 residues. CDR1 and CDR2 from the germline V gene are SGHTA and FQGNSA. CDR3 DNA sequence: TGTGCCAGCAGCTTAGAAGACAGCGACTACAATGAGCAGTTCTTC. Protein: CASSLEDSDYNEQFF. Combining the CDR3 with reference TRBV7-2 and TRBJ2-1 gives the whole variable domain GAGVSQSPSNKVTEKGKDVELRCDPISGHTALYWYRQSLGQGLEFLIYFQGNSAPDKSGLPSDRFSAERTGGSVSTLTIQRTQQEDSAVYLCASSLEDSDYNEQFFGPGTRLTVL.

This rearrangement joins TRBV19 to TRBJ2-7; TRBD1 aligns across 10 bases. Germline CDR1 LNHDA, CDR2 SQIVND (reference sequence). CDR3 size: 15 residues. V shed 7 bases, J shed 3 bases, and the junction held 9 bases outside the gene matches. The CDR3 DNA reads as TGTGCCAGTAAAGGCGGCGGGACAGGGGACTACGAGCAGTACTTC. Its translation is CASKGGGTGDYEQYF.

The rearrangement links TRBV5-1 to TRBJ2-7, with no clear D. The V and J ends lost 0 bases and 5 bases respectively, with 9 bases between them. Germline V gene sequence: CDR1 SGHRS, CDR2 YFSETQ. The CDR3 extends over 13 amino acids. The CDR3, as DNA: TGCGCCAGCAGCTTGGATCAGTGGGACGAGCAGTACTTC. Translation: CASSLDQWDEQYF.

This clone has just a few counts. Other DNA variants within this sample encode the same CDR3. The V and J genes are TRBV10-3 and TRBJ1-4; D ambiguous. CDR3 length: 14 amino acids. In germline, CDR1 is ENHRY, CDR2 SYGVKD. V lost 2 bases and J lost 5, with 9 bases in between. CDR3 bases: TGTGCCATCAGTGAGCGGGCAGAAAATGAAAAACTGTTTTTT. This translates into CAISERAENEKLFF.

V and J are TRBV5-1 and TRBJ2-2, with 7 nucleotides matching TRBD1. Germline CDR1 and CDR2: SGHRS and YFSETQ. The length of the CDR3 is 15 residues. After removal of 3 bases from V and 1 base from J, the junction contained 3 bases not matched to a gene. CDR3 bases: TGCGCCAGCAGCTGGGGGACAGAGAACACCGGGGAGCTGTTTTTT. Its translation: CASSWGTENTGELFF.

The J gene is TRBJ2-3, the V gene TRBV18; maybe TRBD2 (5 bases). With 3 bases removed from V and 1 base from J, the gap between germline ends came to 11 bases. The V gene's germline CDR1 is KGHSH and CDR2 LQKENI. The CDR3 is made up of 15 amino acids. In DNA, the CDR3 is TGTGCCAGCTCACCCCCGGGGATTCGCACAGATACGCAGTATTTT. Encoded protein: CASSPPGIRTDTQYF.

The chain is built from TRBV6-6 and TRBJ2-3; D possibly uses TRBD1 or TRBD2 (6 bases each). V lost 7 bases and J 2 bases, leaving 13 bases between the germline ends. The CDR3 length is 14 residues. Germline CDR1 reads MNHNY; CDR2 reads SVGAGI (reference sequence). The CDR3 DNA sequence: TGTGCCAGCAAGGGGGGAATTTCCACAGATACGCAGTATTTT. It translates to CASKGGISTDTQYF.

This clone has only a few counts. The gene calls are TRBV7-2 and TRBJ1-1; weak D call: TRBD1 (6 bases). Germline assignment: CDR1 SGHTA and CDR2 FQGNSA. The V end lost 5 bases, the J end lost 7 bases, and 20 bases lay between the germline ends. The length of the CDR3 is 15 residues. CDR3 sequence (DNA): TGTGCCAGCAGCCAAATGCCGACAGGAAACCTTGAAGCTTTCTTT. The encoded protein is CASSQMPTGNLEAFF.